Each of the 20 T cell receptor beta chains below was sequenced from the same sample in a study of CD8 T cells in ankylosing spondylitis. TCRdb re-called the 5' RACE reads through MiXCR, storing one row per CDR3 protein. The sample lists about 240,000 distinct CDR3 sequences, around 7.8% occurring once. The sample taken for sequencing was blood, either unsorted or a sorted T cell fraction (not recorded which). All receptors derive from a male donor with ankylosing spondylitis or in good health (not recorded which).

Ten or more counts support this clonotype. The chain is built from TRBV7-9 and TRBJ1-5, with D tentatively TRBD1 (5 bases). Trimming removed 2 bases from V and 7 bases from J, with 12 bases in between. Germline CDR1 SEHNR, CDR2 FQNEAQ (reference sequence). This CDR3 comprises 14 residues. Here the CDR3 DNA reads TGTGCCAGCAGCTTAATGGGGGGGGGGCAGCCCCAGCATTTT. This translates into CASSLMGGGQPQHF.

V usage is TRBV7-1 and J usage is TRBJ2-2; possibly TRBD2 for D (5 bases). TRBV7-1 is recorded as an ORF, its role being uncertain. V dropped 3 bases and J dropped 4 bases, with 6 bases sitting between them. CDR3 size: 13 residues. The CDR3 region has the DNA TGTGCCAGCAGCTCCGGACTCACCGGGGAGCTGTTTTTT. It is translated as CASSSGLTGELFF.

A few counts support this clonotype. The chain couples TRBV11-2 to TRBJ2-4; the D call may be TRBD1 or TRBD2 (6 bases each). CDR3 length equals 14 residues. CDR1 SGHAT and CDR2 FQNNGV come from the germline V gene. The V gene lost 1 base and the J gene lost 7 bases, with 11 bases spanning the gap. CDR3 protein: CASSLVTGRNIQYF. DNA of the CDR3: TGTGCCAGCAGCTTAGTTACAGGGAGGAACATTCAGTACTTC.

This chain uses TRBV12-3 or TRBV12-4 with TRBJ1-1; tentative D call: TRBD1 (5 bases). The CDR3 sequence is 14 residues long. V was clipped by 5 bases and J by 1 base, with 11 bases between them. Here the CDR3 reads CASSPSGQNTEAFF. The CDR3 coding sequence is TGTGCCAGCAGTCCCTCCGGACAGAACACTGAAGCTTTCTTT.

This chain connects TRBV5-5 to TRBJ2-7, with no clear D. The ends were cut back, 1 base at V and 2 bases at J, with 10 bases in the middle. Germline V gene data show CDR1 as SGHKS and CDR2 as YYEKEE (reference sequence). The CDR3 runs 14 residues. The CDR3 nucleotides are TGTGCCAGCAGCTTGTCTGTCGGAGCCTACGAGCAGTACTTC. Encoded protein: CASSLSVGAYEQYF.

Many counts were recorded for this clonotype. The gene calls are TRBV29-1 and TRBJ2-4; D remains ambiguous. In germline, CDR1 is SQVTM, CDR2 ANQGSEA. The CDR3 runs to 13 residues. V lost 4 bases and J 3 bases, leaving 10 bases between the germline ends. CDR3 region: CSVVEVGKNIQYF. DNA for the CDR3: TGCAGCGTTGTAGAGGTTGGCAAAAACATTCAGTACTTC. Full variable domain (rest looked up from reference TRBV29-1 and TRBJ2-4): SAVISQKPSRDICQRGTSLTIQCQVDSQVTMMFWYRQQPGQSLTLIATANQGSEATYESGFVIDKFPISRPNLTFSTLTVSNMSPEDSSIYLCSVVEVGKNIQYFGAGTRLSVL.

This clonotype was seen many times. V and J are TRBV12-3 or TRBV12-4 and TRBJ2-3, with D maybe TRBD2 (5 bases). This CDR3 has 14 residues. Trimming cost V 10 bases and J 3 bases, with 17 bases left between them. CDR3 protein: CATSLRAGTDTQYF. The CDR3 nucleotides are TGTGCCACCTCCCTGCGGGCCGGGACAGATACGCAGTATTTT.

This clonotype was picked up a small number of times. The V and J genes are TRBV5-6 and TRBJ2-1, with 7 bases that match TRBD1. Germline values: CDR1 SGHDT, CDR2 YYEEEE. The CDR3 has 16 amino acids. V was clipped by 3 bases and J by 5 bases; unmatched bases: 11. Here the CDR3 DNA reads TGTGCCAGCAGCTGGAAAGCTGGGACAGACAACAATGAGCAGTTCTTC. Protein product: CASSWKAGTDNNEQFF.

This clonotype has more than one count but fewer than ten. The chain recombines TRBV7-3 with TRBJ2-3, with 11 bases fitting TRBD2. The trim removed 6 bases at V and 4 bases at J, leaving 9 bases unmatched. CDR3 length: 16 residues. Germline V lookup: CDR1 SGHTA, CDR2 FQGTGA. CDR3 DNA sequence: TGTGCCAGCAGTCCCGAGATAGCGGGAGGGGCAGATACGCAGTATTTT. It yields the protein CASSPEIAGGADTQYF.

In the case of this clonotype: Since a much larger clone is just one base distant, this may be a read error. The chain links TRBV7-8 to TRBJ2-2; the D gene is possibly TRBD2 (7 bases). Trimming pared 3 bases from V and 7 bases from J, leaving 15 bases between. The CDR3 loop spans 15 amino acids. Germline loops: CDR1 SGHVS, CDR2 FQNEAQ. The CDR3 DNA follows: TGTGCCAGCAGCTTTACAGGGCGGGGGATCGGGGAGCTGTTTTTT. This gives the protein CASSFTGRGIGELFF.

This clonotype has ten or more counts. The chain uses TRBV5-6 and TRBJ2-3; 7 nucleotides line up with TRBD1. With 2 bases clipped from V and 3 bases from J, the junction kept 6 bases outside the gene matches. This CDR3 is built from 15 residues. CDR1 and CDR2 from the germline V gene are SGHDT and YYEEEE. The CDR3: CASSLGTARTDTQYF. DNA for the CDR3: TGTGCCAGCAGCTTAGGGACAGCTCGGACAGATACGCAGTATTTT.

This clonotype was recorded many times. The V and J genes are TRBV20-1 and TRBJ2-3, with 8 bases fitting TRBD2. The CDR3 spans 17 residues. Trimming cost V 3 bases and J 5 bases; bases outside gene matches: 16. From germline, CDR1 is DFQATT and CDR2 SNEGSKA (reference sequence). CDR3 in DNA: TGCAGTGCTAGTGGCTATAAAGGAGCGGGAGATCGAGATACGCAGTATTTT. This codes for CSASGYKGAGDRDTQYF.

The J gene is TRBJ2-1, the V gene TRBV7-6; D is possibly TRBD1 (6 bases). The CDR3 has 13 amino acids. V was cut by 2 bases and J by 10 bases, with 12 bases left in between. In germline, CDR1 is SGHVS, CDR2 FNYEAQ. CDR3 DNA: TGTGCCAGCAGCTTAAAACGGCAGGGGGAGCAGTTCTTC. It codes for CASSLKRQGEQFF.

This clonotype was recorded many times. The V and J genes are TRBV10-3 and TRBJ2-5; no clear D. Trimming pared 3 bases from V and 2 bases from J, leaving 13 bases between. CDR1 ENHRY and CDR2 SYGVKD come from the germline V gene. CDR3 length equals 15 residues. CDR3 residues: CAISDTRQQQETQYF. Here the CDR3 DNA reads TGTGCCATCAGTGACACGAGACAACAACAAGAGACCCAGTACTTC.

This clonotype was seen at least ten times. V usage is TRBV10-3 and J usage is TRBJ2-7, with 8 bases lining up with TRBD2. Germline V gene lookup returns CDR1 ENHRY and CDR2 SYGVKD. This CDR3 is 13 amino acids long. The ends lost 7 bases at V and 2 bases at J; junction bases unmatched: 4. The CDR3 DNA sequence: TGTGCCATCAACAGCGGGAGTACCTACGAGCAGTACTTC. Encoded protein: CAINSGSTYEQYF.

This clonotype was seen repeatedly, ten times or more. The CDR3 bases are TGTGCCAGCAGCCAAGGGCCGGGTTCCTATGGCTACACCTTC. It encodes CASSQGPGSYGYTF. The chain is built from TRBV25-1 and TRBJ1-2; no reliable D call. V dropped 6 bases and J dropped 4 bases, with 15 bases sitting between them. Germline V gives CDR1 MGHDK, CDR2 SYGVNS. The CDR3 length is 14 residues.

The V gene is TRBV25-1, the J gene TRBJ2-1; TRBD2 matches 10 bases. Trimming removed 6 bases from V and 4 bases from J; junction bases left unmatched: 15. Germline lookup yields CDR1 MGHDK and CDR2 SYGVNS. This CDR3 contains 18 residues. The CDR3 region is CASSRYRAGGLGYNEQFF. CDR3 DNA sequence: TGTGCCAGCAGCCGATACAGAGCGGGAGGGTTAGGTTACAATGAGCAGTTCTTC.

This clonotype has ten or more counts. The chain is built from TRBV12-3 or TRBV12-4 and TRBJ1-6; D uncertain. V lost 3 bases and J 4 bases, leaving 19 bases between the germline ends. The CDR3 runs 18 residues. DNA for the CDR3: TGTGCCAGCAGTTTTCGAGGGCAAACGGACCGGTATAATTCACCCCTCCACTTT. This codes for CASSFRGQTDRYNSPLHF.

In its sample, this clonotype was seen many times. The V and J genes are TRBV5-6 and TRBJ1-2, with D possibly being TRBD1 (6 bases). Between the trimmed V and J ends, which lost 4 bases and 4 bases, there was a span of 11 bases. From germline, CDR1 is SGHDT and CDR2 YYEEEE. This CDR3 spans 13 amino acids. The CDR3 sequence: CASSPGQTYGYTF. The CDR3 DNA reads TGTGCCAGCAGCCCAGGACAGACCTATGGCTACACCTTC.

The V call is TRBV5-1, the J call TRBJ1-6; D possibly corresponds to TRBD1 (5 bases). This CDR3 is 18 amino acids long. Germline V gene data show CDR1 as SGHRS and CDR2 as YFSETQ. V lost 4 bases to trimming and J lost 9 bases, with 26 bases between them. The CDR3 DNA reads TGCGCCAGCAGCGTCTCACACCCGGCGGACCTTGGGGGTTCACCCCTCCACTTT. It codes for CASSVSHPADLGGSPLHF. Combining the CDR3 with reference TRBV5-1 and TRBJ1-6 gives the whole variable domain KAGVTQTPRYLIKTRGQQVTLSCSPISGHRSVSWYQQTPGQGLQFLFEYFSETQRNKGNFPGRFSGRQFSNSRSEMNVSTLELGDSALYLCASSVSHPADLGGSPLHFGNGTRLTVT.